This TCR beta chain is from a study of molecular identifiers for immune sequencing clone quantification. This clonotype was seen more than once but under ten times. J was trimmed by 5 bases and V by 3 bases; bases with no gene match: 3. CDR1 is LGHNA, CDR2 YSLEER, per germline. There are 15 residues in the CDR3. TCRdb processed the PCR reads anew with MiXCR; each CDR3 protein has one entry. There are about 640,000 distinct CDR3 sequences in the sample; just under 20% occur only once, and roughly 0.9% lies in the top ten. This clonotype originated in a human donor in good health. Some libraries in this study had Jurkat cell RNA spiked in. The chain employs TRBV4-3 and TRBJ2-5; 13 nucleotides align to TRBD2. The source material was naive CD8+ T cells from blood, with Jurkat cell RNA spiked in. Subset defined: FACS-sorted CD8+CD4-CCR7+CD45RA+ naive T cells. CDR3 nucleotide sequence: TGCGCCAGCAGCCAGGAGACTAGCGGGGGGGAGACCCAGTACTTC. It translates to CASSQETSGGETQYF.